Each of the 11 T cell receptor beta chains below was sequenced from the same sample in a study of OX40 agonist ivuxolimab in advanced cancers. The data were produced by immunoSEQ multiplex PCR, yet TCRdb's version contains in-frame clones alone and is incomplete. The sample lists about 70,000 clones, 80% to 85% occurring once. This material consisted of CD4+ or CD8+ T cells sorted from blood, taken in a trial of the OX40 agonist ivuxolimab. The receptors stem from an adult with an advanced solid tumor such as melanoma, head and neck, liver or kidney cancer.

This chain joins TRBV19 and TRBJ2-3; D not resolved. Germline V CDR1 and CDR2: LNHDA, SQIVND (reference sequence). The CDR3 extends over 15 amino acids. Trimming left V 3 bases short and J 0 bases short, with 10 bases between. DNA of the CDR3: TGTGCCAGTAGTATCTGGCTTACTAGCACAGATACGCAGTATTTT. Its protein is CASSIWLTSTDTQYF.

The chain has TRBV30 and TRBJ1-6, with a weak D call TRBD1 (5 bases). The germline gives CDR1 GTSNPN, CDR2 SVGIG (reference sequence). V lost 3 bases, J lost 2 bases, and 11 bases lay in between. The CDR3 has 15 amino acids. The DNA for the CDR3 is TGTGCCTGGAGAGCCACAGGCCCCTATAATTCACCCCTCCACTTT. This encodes CAWRATGPYNSPLHF.

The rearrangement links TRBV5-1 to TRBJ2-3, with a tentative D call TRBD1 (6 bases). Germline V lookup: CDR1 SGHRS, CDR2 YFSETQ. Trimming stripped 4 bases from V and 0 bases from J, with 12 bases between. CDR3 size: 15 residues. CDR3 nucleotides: TGCGCCAGCAGCGAACAGGGCGCTAGCACAGATACGCAGTATTTT. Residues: CASSEQGASTDTQYF.

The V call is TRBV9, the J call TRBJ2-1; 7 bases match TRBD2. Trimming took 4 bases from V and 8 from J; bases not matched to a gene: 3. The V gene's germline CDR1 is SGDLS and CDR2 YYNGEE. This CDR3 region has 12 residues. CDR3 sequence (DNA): TGTGCCAGCAGCTTCCGGGGGGATGAGCAGTTCTTC. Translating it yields CASSFRGDEQFF.

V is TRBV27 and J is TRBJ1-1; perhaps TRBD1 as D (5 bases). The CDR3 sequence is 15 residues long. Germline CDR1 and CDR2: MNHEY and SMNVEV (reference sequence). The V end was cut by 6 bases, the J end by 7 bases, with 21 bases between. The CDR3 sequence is CASSRTGGSTIEAFF. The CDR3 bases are TGTGCCAGCAGCCGAACAGGCGGTTCTACAATTGAAGCTTTCTTT.

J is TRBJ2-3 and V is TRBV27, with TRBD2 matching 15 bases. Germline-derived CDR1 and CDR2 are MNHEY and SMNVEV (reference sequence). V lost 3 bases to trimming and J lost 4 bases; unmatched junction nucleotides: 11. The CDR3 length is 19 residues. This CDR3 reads CASSFSGLAGGRFADTQYF. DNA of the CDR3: TGTGCCAGCAGTTTTTCCGGACTAGCGGGGGGGCGATTCGCAGATACGCAGTATTTT.

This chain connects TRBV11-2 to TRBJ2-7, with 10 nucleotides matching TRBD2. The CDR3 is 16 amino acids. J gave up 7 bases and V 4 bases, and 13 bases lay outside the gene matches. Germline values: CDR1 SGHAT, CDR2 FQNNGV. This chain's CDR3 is CASSSETTSGYKEQYF. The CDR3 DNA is TGTGCCAGCAGCTCCGAAACGACTAGCGGGTACAAGGAGCAGTACTTC.

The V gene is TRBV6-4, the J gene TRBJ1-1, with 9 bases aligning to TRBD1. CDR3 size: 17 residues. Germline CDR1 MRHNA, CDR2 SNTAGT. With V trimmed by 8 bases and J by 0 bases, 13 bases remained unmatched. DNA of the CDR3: TGTGCCAGCCTCCGAGACAGGGGGGTATACATGAACACTGAAGCTTTCTTT. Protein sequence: CASLRDRGVYMNTEAFF.

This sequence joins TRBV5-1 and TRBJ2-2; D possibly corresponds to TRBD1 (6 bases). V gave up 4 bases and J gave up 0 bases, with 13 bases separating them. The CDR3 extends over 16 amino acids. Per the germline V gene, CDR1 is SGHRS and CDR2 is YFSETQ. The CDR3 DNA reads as TGCGCCAGCAGCGCCCAGGGGTTCCCGAACACCGGGGAGCTGTTTTTT. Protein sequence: CASSAQGFPNTGELFF.

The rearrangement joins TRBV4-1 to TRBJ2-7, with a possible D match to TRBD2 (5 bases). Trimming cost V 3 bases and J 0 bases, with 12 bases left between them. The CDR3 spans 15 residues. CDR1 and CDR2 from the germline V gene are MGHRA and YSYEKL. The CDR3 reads CASSQEEDGSYEQYF. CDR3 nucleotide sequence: TGCGCCAGCAGCCAGGAGGAGGACGGCTCCTACGAGCAGTACTTC.

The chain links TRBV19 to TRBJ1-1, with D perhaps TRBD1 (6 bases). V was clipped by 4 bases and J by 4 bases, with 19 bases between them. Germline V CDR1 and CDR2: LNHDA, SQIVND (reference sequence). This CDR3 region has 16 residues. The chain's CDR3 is CASSSPGGAGATEAFF. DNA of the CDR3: TGTGCCAGTAGTAGCCCGGGGGGGGCAGGGGCCACTGAAGCTTTCTTT.